This T cell receptor beta chain stems from a study of blood T cells in healthy people across ages. A J-beta primer mix and a sample-barcoded 5' primer were used in a second PCR of about 7 to 12 cycles. TCRdb ran MiXCR on the 5' RACE reads and lists one entry per CDR3 protein. Seen here are 1.4 million to 1.5 million distinct CDR3 sequences, roughly 40% observed once, and the top ten hold 7.9%. Germline lookup yields CDR1 MGHRA and CDR2 YSYEKL. This CDR3 region has 16 residues. V was pared by 6 bases and J by 0 bases, with 4 bases of the junction left unmatched. The gene calls are TRBV4-1 and TRBJ2-5; 13 bases agree with TRBD2. The TCR originated in a woman younger than 30 in good health. Sequencing was carried out using blood. The CDR3, as DNA: TGCGCCAGCAGGCGACTAGCGGGGGGCAACCAAGAGACCCAGTACTTC. It is translated as CASRRLAGGNQETQYF.